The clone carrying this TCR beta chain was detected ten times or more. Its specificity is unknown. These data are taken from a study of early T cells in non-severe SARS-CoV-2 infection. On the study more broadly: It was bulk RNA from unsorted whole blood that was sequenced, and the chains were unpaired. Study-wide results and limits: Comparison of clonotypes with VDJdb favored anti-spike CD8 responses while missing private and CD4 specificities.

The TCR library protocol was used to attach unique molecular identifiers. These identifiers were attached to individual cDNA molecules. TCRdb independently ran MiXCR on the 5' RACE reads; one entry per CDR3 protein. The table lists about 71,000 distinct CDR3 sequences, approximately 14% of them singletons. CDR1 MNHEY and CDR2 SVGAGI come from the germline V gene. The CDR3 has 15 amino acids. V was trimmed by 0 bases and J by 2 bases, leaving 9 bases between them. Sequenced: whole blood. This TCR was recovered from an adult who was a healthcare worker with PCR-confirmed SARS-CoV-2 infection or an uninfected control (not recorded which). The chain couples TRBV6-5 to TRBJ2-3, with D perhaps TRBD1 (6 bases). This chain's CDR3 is CASSYSGQLTDTQYF. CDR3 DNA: TGTGCCAGCAGTTACTCCGGACAGCTCACAGATACGCAGTATTTT.